This paragraph covers one T cell receptor (beta chain) sequence. This sample is drawn from a study of cytomegalovirus exposure and HLA in healthy donors. The trim removed 4 bases at V and 4 bases at J, leaving 10 bases unmatched. CDR1 is SGHVS and CDR2 is FQNEAQ in the germline V gene. The CDR3 has 16 amino acids. The study ran its PCR with 60 Vbeta and 13 Jbeta primers. Sequencing was performed with immunoSEQ multiplex PCR; in TCRdb, only in-frame clones are kept and a portion is missing. The data contain around 100,000 clones, approximately 70% of them singletons. The sequenced material came from PBMCs. The chain uses TRBV7-8 and TRBJ2-1, with 7 bases lining up with TRBD2. The sequence derives from a man aged 25-40 years in good health and CMV-seropositive. Here the CDR3 reads CASSSRERDLYNEQFF. The CDR3 DNA reads TGTGCCAGCAGCTCCCGAGAGCGGGACCTATACAATGAGCAGTTCTTC.